The source of this T cell receptor beta chain is a study of CD8 T cells in ankylosing spondylitis (dated by TCRdb to 2016 to 2017). About the study as a whole: The study profiled T cell receptor beta repertoires in healthy donors and ankylosing spondylitis patients to find disease-linked TCR variants. The full study cohort comprised around 23 ankylosing spondylitis patients and 85 to 120 healthy donors. Peripheral blood was sampled, and synovial fluid was also collected from ankylosing spondylitis patients. Points the paper makes about the study in general: A CD8+ phenotype was shown by the disease-linked clones, which were found at relatively low frequencies in peripheral blood. Some of the motif variants had been reported before in the synovial fluid and blood of reactive arthritis patients, a finding that suggests common disease-initiation mechanisms. Significant enrichment of the disease-linked clones was reported in matched synovial fluid samples from ankylosing spondylitis patients. Blood from ankylosing spondylitis patients appeared to be characterized by a TCR beta motif composed of about 8 highly homologous amino acid variants.

V sheds 4 bases and J sheds 1 base, leaving 14 bases between their ends. The CDR3 spans 17 residues, from the cysteine through the phenylalanine. Just CDR3 DNA is preserved here, 51 bases in frame from base 1. Instrument used: Illumina HiSeq 2500. Quantitative 5'-RACE with molecular barcodes was used to prepare TCR beta libraries. Regarding the original processing steps: To identify disease-linked TCR variants, a new computational method was used, one built on a probabilistic model of VDJ rearrangement. TCRdb reworked the public reads: Q25 trimming with fastp, MiXCR clone assembly, productive beta chains retained. Rows are combined by CDR3 protein, so each entry shows the most common genes and DNA. TCRdb's processing, not the authors' own work, is the source of the V and J calls. This sample comprises about 450,000 distinct CDR3 sequences, approximately 26% of them detected only once. Roughly 0.8% of the sample is in the top ten clones.

This clonotype was recorded many times. No antigen is known for it. Per-nucleotide qualities are absent, and no much larger clonotype sits a single base away. This TCR was sampled from a male donor with ankylosing spondylitis. The chain was built from TRBV12-3 or TRBV12-4 and TRBJ2-6, with an unclear D gene assignment. The sequenced sample consisted of blood, either unsorted or a sorted T cell fraction (not recorded which). The CDR3 in this case is CASSYQVMQSGANVLTF. The nucleotide sequence reads as follows: TGTGCCAGCAGTTATCAGGTCATGCAATCTGGGGCCAACGTCCTGACTTTC.